This T cell receptor (beta chain) was captured in a study of vaccination effects on CD4 cells after COVID-19. Broader study findings: Convalescent patients numbered few in the study; early post-infection timepoints were missing entirely.

Only in-frame clones appear in the TCRdb table, and some are missing; sequencing was by immunoSEQ multiplex PCR. The repertoire consists of roughly 71,000 clones, with over 70% occurring once and the leading ten covering 1.2%. As regards this clone: No antigen is known for it.

Per germline, CDR1 SGHVS and CDR2 FQNEAQ. Trimming removed 3 bases at V and 4 bases at J, with 16 bases between. The CDR3 covers 16 residues. Sequencing followed a ViraFEST assay step that expanded antigen-specific CD4+ T cells with viral peptide pools. Culturing for more than 9 days preceded CD4+ T cell isolation. Two-dose vaccination with either BNT162b2 or mRNA-1273 was given to the participants. Cultures received IL-2 medium that replaced half the medium on days 3 and 7. The sample here was CD4+ T cells from PBMCs cultured with HCoV-229E spike peptides, taken after COVID-19 vaccination. The clonotype originates from a human donor who received a COVID-19 vaccine. The gene calls are TRBV7-8 and TRBJ1-5; D might be TRBD1 (6 bases). Here the CDR3 DNA reads TGTGCCAGCAGCTTTCTCAGGGGCGCGAAGAATCAGCCCCAGCATTTT. It translates to CASSFLRGAKNQPQHF.